Each of the 14 T cell receptor beta chains below was sequenced from the same sample in a study of T-cell memory formation after mild COVID-19. TCRdb re-called the 5' RACE reads through MiXCR, storing one row per CDR3 protein. The profile shows around 430,000 distinct CDR3 sequences, roughly 15% of them singletons. Source material: PBMCs or a T cell subset sorted from them (not recorded which). The receptors shown here come from a man aged 18 to 30 who had mild COVID-19 (a few samples of this study predate the infection). Cell type and time point are not known.

The chain combines TRBV6-1 with TRBJ2-5; D is unresolved. The CDR3 is made up of 13 amino acids. Trimming took 6 bases from V and 5 from J, leaving 13 bases between them. Per germline, CDR1 MNHNS and CDR2 SASEGT. CDR3 region: CASRWASGETQYF. The DNA for the CDR3 is TGTGCCAGCAGATGGGCCTCCGGGGAGACCCAGTACTTC.

This sequence joins TRBV27 and TRBJ2-5, with D possibly matching TRBD2 (6 bases). CDR1 is MNHEY, CDR2 SMNVEV, per germline (reference sequence). V gave up 3 bases and J gave up 3 bases, with 14 bases separating them. The CDR3 covers 15 residues. The CDR3 region has the DNA TGTGCCAGCAGTTTGTACGGGGAGGTAAAAGAGACCCAGTACTTC. Protein product: CASSLYGEVKETQYF.

The chain recombines TRBV5-1 with TRBJ1-2; possibly TRBD1 for D (6 bases). V was shortened by 2 bases and J by 2 bases, with 10 bases between the two germline ends. This CDR3 has 14 residues. Germline V gives CDR1 SGHRS, CDR2 YFSETQ. The CDR3 spells CASSFHRDNYGYTF. CDR3 DNA sequence: TGCGCCAGCAGCTTCCACAGGGACAACTATGGCTACACCTTC. Full variable domain (remainder filled in from reference TRBV5-1 and TRBJ1-2): KAGVTQTPRYLIKTRGQQVTLSCSPISGHRSVSWYQQTPGQGLQFLFEYFSETQRNKGNFPGRFSGRQFSNSRSEMNVSTLELGDSALYLCASSFHRDNYGYTFGSGTRLTVV.

This chain joins TRBV6-5 and TRBJ2-4; the D gene is possibly TRBD1 (6 bases). From germline, CDR1 is MNHEY and CDR2 SVGAGI. Trimming stripped 2 bases from V and 11 bases from J, with 13 bases between. This CDR3 has 13 amino acids. CDR3 sequence reads: CASSYGGRGVQYF. The CDR3 coding sequence is TGTGCCAGCAGTTACGGGGGCAGGGGAGTTCAGTACTTC.

This clonotype was seen more than once but under ten times. The chain is built from TRBV6-5 and TRBJ2-1; TRBD1 might be the D (6 bases). V was trimmed by 5 bases and J by 0 bases, leaving 11 bases between them. The V gene's germline CDR1 is MNHEY and CDR2 SVGAGI. CDR3 size: 15 residues. CDR3 in DNA: TGTGCCAGCAGTGCAGGGGAGACCTCCTACAATGAGCAGTTCTTC. Protein sequence: CASSAGETSYNEQFF.

In its sample, this clonotype was seen a few times. The V gene is TRBV6-2 or TRBV6-3, the J gene TRBJ1-1; TRBD1 agrees at 7 bases. Unmatched junction bases numbered 9, after V lost 7 bases and J lost 4 bases. The CDR3 has 14 amino acids. Per germline, CDR1 MNHEY and CDR2 SVGEGT. This CDR3 reads CASTKWRGLTEAFF. The CDR3 DNA reads as TGTGCCAGCACAAAGTGGAGGGGGCTCACTGAAGCTTTCTTT.

The chain couples TRBV19 to TRBJ1-4, with a weak D call TRBD1 (5 bases). Germline loops: CDR1 LNHDA, CDR2 SQIVND (reference sequence). The CDR3 is 15 residues long. The V gene lost 3 bases and the J gene lost 8 bases, with 16 bases spanning the gap. The CDR3 bases are TGTGCCAGTAGTATGGATGGGGCAGTCCCGGAAAAACTGTTTTTT. Translating gives CASSMDGAVPEKLFF.

This clonotype has at least ten counts. The chain uses TRBV2 and TRBJ2-5; D is unresolved. There are 14 residues in the CDR3. V lost 3 bases and J lost 5, with 13 bases in between. The germline gives CDR1 SNHLY, CDR2 FYNNEI. This CDR3 is CASSEVVPKETQYF. In DNA form, the CDR3 reads TGTGCCAGCAGTGAGGTAGTCCCCAAGGAGACCCAGTACTTC.

This clonotype appeared a few times. J is TRBJ2-6 and V is TRBV4-1, with no clear D. The CDR3 totals 16 residues. CDR1 and CDR2 (germline): MGHRA, YSYEKL. V dropped 1 base and J dropped 1 base, with 8 bases sitting between them. CDR3 nucleotide sequence: TGCGCCAGCAGCCAAGTGGCCCAATCTGGGGCCAACGTCCTGACTTTC. Its translation is CASSQVAQSGANVLTF.

This chain joins TRBV15 and TRBJ1-1; D is undetermined. Per the germline V gene, CDR1 is LNHNV and CDR2 is YYDKDF (reference sequence). CDR3 length: 14 amino acids. Trimming left V 0 bases short and J 8 bases short, with 13 bases between. CDR3 DNA sequence: TGTGCCACCAGCAGAGATCGGTATGGAGGAGAAGCTTTCTTT. Its protein product is CATSRDRYGGEAFF.

The V gene is TRBV28, the J gene TRBJ1-1; possible D gene TRBD1, 5 bases. This CDR3 is 14 amino acids long. V gave up 5 bases and J gave up 4 bases, with 14 bases separating them. The germline gives CDR1 MDHEN, CDR2 SYDVKM. The CDR3 loop reads CASSPPGQGTEAFF. CDR3 bases: TGTGCCAGCAGTCCGCCGGGCCAGGGCACTGAAGCTTTCTTT.

This rearrangement joins TRBV10-3 to TRBJ2-5; D perhaps matches TRBD1 (5 bases). The CDR3 is made up of 13 amino acids. Trimming removed 10 bases at V and 6 bases at J, with 18 bases between. CDR1 is ENHRY and CDR2 is SYGVKD in the germline V gene. CDR3 nucleotides: TGTGCCACCAGATGGACGGACAAGAAGACCCAGTACTTC. Translated: CATRWTDKKTQYF.

This clonotype was picked up one time. The rearrangement uses TRBV12-3 or TRBV12-4 and TRBJ2-7, with 7 nucleotides matching TRBD1. J was trimmed by 2 bases and V by 4 bases; bases with no gene match: 8. The CDR3 consists of 15 residues. CDR3 region: CASSWNRGETYEQYV. The CDR3 DNA reads as TGTGCCAGCAGTTGGAACAGGGGAGAAACCTACGAGCAGTACGTC.

The chain employs TRBV6-5 and TRBJ2-7; unclear D gene. Germline V gene lookup returns CDR1 MNHEY and CDR2 SVGAGI. V dropped 6 bases and J dropped 5 bases, with 8 bases sitting between them. The CDR3 length is 11 residues. The CDR3: CASRDRHEQYF. The CDR3 bases are TGTGCCAGCAGAGACCGGCACGAGCAGTACTTC.